Listed below are T cell receptor beta chains from one sample, sequenced in a study of cytomegalovirus exposure and HLA in healthy donors. Produced via immunoSEQ multiplex PCR; TCRdb's table is partial and in-frame only. The data show 100,000 to 150,000 clones, approximately 85% seen once. The sample taken for sequencing was PBMCs. All receptors come from a woman aged 45-60 years in good health and CMV-seropositive. Both conserved end residues are part of each CDR3. Fields, in order: CDR3 length, D gene, V gene, clone size, J gene, CDR3 DNA, CDR3 protein. The D gene is left open where the match is weak. A clone size is listed for some rows: how often the clone was seen (once, few, many), or a class if it is expanded.

CDR3 length: 15; D gene: TRBD2; V gene: TRBV18; clone size: .; J gene: TRBJ2-5; CDR3 DNA: TGTGCCAGCTCTCCCGGGACTAGCGGGAGAGAGACCCAGTACTTC; CDR3 protein: CASSPGTSGRETQYF
CDR3 length: 14; D gene: TRBD1; V gene: TRBV29-1; clone size: .; J gene: TRBJ1-5; CDR3 DNA: TGCAGCGTTGCGGACAGGGTGGGCAATCAGCCCCAGCATTTT; CDR3 protein: CSVADRVGNQPQHF
CDR3 length: 12; D gene: .; V gene: TRBV19; clone size: .; J gene: TRBJ2-7; CDR3 DNA: TGTGCCAGTTCGCTGCAGCGCGGCGAGCAGTACTTC; CDR3 protein: CASSLQRGEQYF
CDR3 length: 17; D gene: .; V gene: TRBV25-1; clone size: .; J gene: TRBJ2-1; CDR3 DNA: TGTGCCAGCAGTGAATCCCCCGGGAACTTATTGACGGATGAGCAGTTCTTC; CDR3 protein: CASSESPGNLLTDEQFF
CDR3 length: 13; D gene: .; V gene: TRBV5-4; clone size: .; J gene: TRBJ1-1; CDR3 DNA: TGTGCCAGCGGCCCTAGGGACTACACTGAAGCTTTCTTT; CDR3 protein: CASGPRDYTEAFF
CDR3 length: 17; D gene: TRBD1; V gene: TRBV27; clone size: .; J gene: TRBJ2-1; CDR3 DNA: TGTGCCAGCAGTCTAGATATTTTCGGGACAGGTAGCGATGAGCAGTTCTTC; CDR3 protein: CASSLDIFGTGSDEQFF
CDR3 length: 14; D gene: .; V gene: TRBV28; clone size: few; J gene: TRBJ1-3; CDR3 DNA: TGTGCCAGCAGTAGTTTTAGCTCTGGAAACACCATATATTTT; CDR3 protein: CASSSFSSGNTIYF
CDR3 length: 16; D gene: TRBD2; V gene: TRBV5-4; clone size: .; J gene: TRBJ2-1; CDR3 DNA: TGTGCCAGCAGCCCCTCCGGACTAGCGGGAGGCGATGAGCAGTTCTTC; CDR3 protein: CASSPSGLAGGDEQFF
CDR3 length: 15; D gene: TRBD1; V gene: TRBV5-1; clone size: .; J gene: TRBJ2-5; CDR3 DNA: TGCGCCAGCAGCCAGGGGACAGCCTTCCAAGAGACCCAGTACTTC; CDR3 protein: CASSQGTAFQETQYF
CDR3 length: 13; D gene: TRBD1; V gene: TRBV2; clone size: once; J gene: TRBJ1-2; CDR3 DNA: TGTGCCAGCAGTACTACAGGGGGGGGTGGCTACACCTTC; CDR3 protein: CASSTTGGGGYTF
CDR3 length: 14; D gene: .; V gene: TRBV12-5; clone size: .; J gene: TRBJ2-3; CDR3 DNA: TGTGCTAGTGGTTTGGGCGGGGTACGAGATACGCAGTATTTT; CDR3 protein: CASGLGGVRDTQYF
CDR3 length: 16; D gene: TRBD2; V gene: TRBV10-3; clone size: few; J gene: TRBJ2-1; CDR3 DNA: TGTGCCATCAAGCACCCACTAGCGGGAGAAGAAAATGAGCAGTTCTTC; CDR3 protein: CAIKHPLAGEENEQFF
CDR3 length: 14; D gene: TRBD1; V gene: TRBV6-5; clone size: .; J gene: TRBJ1-1; CDR3 DNA: TGTGCCAGCAACTCGCGTGACAGGGGGGCAGGTGCTTTCTTT; CDR3 protein: CASNSRDRGAGAFF
CDR3 length: 16; D gene: TRBD1; V gene: TRBV10-1; clone size: .; J gene: TRBJ2-7; CDR3 DNA: TGCGCCAGCAGTGAAAAAAAGCAGGGGGCAAGGAGCGAGCAGTACTTC; CDR3 protein: CASSEKKQGARSEQYF
CDR3 length: 16; D gene: .; V gene: TRBV19; clone size: few; J gene: TRBJ2-7; CDR3 DNA: TGTGCCAGTAGCCCCTTACCCCTGGACACGGGCTACGAGCAGTACTTC; CDR3 protein: CASSPLPLDTGYEQYF
CDR3 length: 15; D gene: .; V gene: TRBV5-1; clone size: few; J gene: TRBJ1-1; CDR3 DNA: TGCGCCAGCAGCTCGGGGGAGGGGATCGACACTGAAGCTTTCTTT; CDR3 protein: CASSSGEGIDTEAFF
CDR3 length: 15; D gene: .; V gene: TRBV28; clone size: .; J gene: TRBJ1-5; CDR3 DNA: TGTGCCTCCGCGTGGGAGTGGGATAGCAATCAGCCCCAGCATTTT; CDR3 protein: CASAWEWDSNQPQHF
CDR3 length: 15; D gene: .; V gene: TRBV23-1; clone size: .; J gene: TRBJ2-7; CDR3 DNA: TGCGCCAGCAGTTTCCGGGACTGCCTCTCCTACGAGCAGTACTTC; CDR3 protein: CASSFRDCLSYEQYF
CDR3 length: 19; D gene: TRBD2; V gene: TRBV5-6; clone size: .; J gene: TRBJ2-3; CDR3 DNA: TGTGCCAGCAGCTCCGGACTAGCAGAGCGGGGGGGCCAACGGGATACGCAGTATTTT; CDR3 protein: CASSSGLAERGGQRDTQYF
CDR3 length: 17; D gene: .; V gene: TRBV9; clone size: .; J gene: TRBJ2-3; CDR3 DNA: TGTGCCAGCAGCGTAGCTCAGAAGGCAGGGGGCACAGATACGCAGTATTTT; CDR3 protein: CASSVAQKAGGTDTQYF
CDR3 length: 16; D gene: TRBD1; V gene: TRBV5-1; clone size: few; J gene: TRBJ1-4; CDR3 DNA: TGCGCCAGCAGCTTGGAGGGGACAGGCCTGAATGAAAAACTGTTTTTT; CDR3 protein: CASSLEGTGLNEKLFF
CDR3 length: 12; D gene: TRBD1; V gene: TRBV29-1; clone size: .; J gene: TRBJ1-2; CDR3 DNA: TGCAGCGTGACAGGGGATAACTATGGCTACACCTTC; CDR3 protein: CSVTGDNYGYTF
CDR3 length: 15; D gene: TRBD2; V gene: TRBV6-4; clone size: .; J gene: TRBJ2-1; CDR3 DNA: TGTGCCAGCAGTGACACCCTAGCGGGAAACAATGAGCAGTTCTTC; CDR3 protein: CASSDTLAGNNEQFF
CDR3 length: 14; D gene: TRBD2; V gene: TRBV6-6; clone size: .; J gene: TRBJ2-7; CDR3 DNA: TGTGCCAGCATTAGCGGGAGCGGATCCTACGAGCAATACTTC; CDR3 protein: CASISGSGSYEQYF
CDR3 length: 15; D gene: .; V gene: TRBV19; clone size: few; J gene: TRBJ1-5; CDR3 DNA: TGTGCCAGTAGCCGAGGGGGAGGGTTTGATCAGCCCCAGCATTTT; CDR3 protein: CASSRGGGFDQPQHF
CDR3 length: 16; D gene: TRBD1; V gene: TRBV11-2; clone size: .; J gene: TRBJ1-5; CDR3 DNA: TGTGCCAGCAGCCGCGGACAGGGCTATAGCAATCAGCCCCAGCATTTT; CDR3 protein: CASSRGQGYSNQPQHF
CDR3 length: 13; D gene: TRBD1; V gene: TRBV6-1; clone size: .; J gene: TRBJ2-5; CDR3 DNA: TGTGTCAGCACCCGGGACAGGCAAGAGACCCAGTACTTC; CDR3 protein: CVSTRDRQETQYF
CDR3 length: 16; D gene: .; V gene: TRBV4-3; clone size: .; J gene: TRBJ1-6; CDR3 DNA: TGCGCCAGCAGCCAAGTCTTTGGGGGCAGGTACTCACCCCTCCACTTT; CDR3 protein: CASSQVFGGRYSPLHF
CDR3 length: 14; D gene: .; V gene: TRBV11-2; clone size: .; J gene: TRBJ2-5; CDR3 DNA: TGTGCCAGCAGCTTATCAGGGGTTCAAGAGACCCAGTACTTC; CDR3 protein: CASSLSGVQETQYF
CDR3 length: 13; D gene: .; V gene: TRBV27; clone size: .; J gene: TRBJ1-2; CDR3 DNA: TGTGCCAGCAGCGGAGCGCTGAACTATGGCTACACCTTC; CDR3 protein: CASSGALNYGYTF
CDR3 length: 13; D gene: TRBD1; V gene: TRBV11-3; clone size: .; J gene: TRBJ1-6; CDR3 DNA: TGTGCCAGCAGCACAGGGGCAAATTCACCCCTCCACTTT; CDR3 protein: CASSTGANSPLHF
CDR3 length: 15; D gene: TRBD1; V gene: TRBV5-1; clone size: .; J gene: TRBJ2-7; CDR3 DNA: TGCGCCAGCAGCTTGGAAGGGACAGGAATCTACGAGCAGTACTTC; CDR3 protein: CASSLEGTGIYEQYF